The present entry profiles one T cell receptor (beta chain) with its context. These data belong to a study of shared clonotypes between healthy human individuals. Researchers ran the assay at a deep level. The assay was immunoSEQ multiplex PCR, and TCRdb's table has in-frame clones only and misses some. The sample records approximately 460,000 clones, 77% being singletons. Trimming took off 7 bases at V and 7 bases at J, with 20 bases between the two ends. The CDR3 covers 15 residues. Germline loops: CDR1 MNHEY, CDR2 SMNVEV (reference sequence). Specimen: PBMCs. V usage is TRBV27 and J usage is TRBJ2-1, with D possibly being TRBD1 (5 bases). The clonotype was recovered from a woman between 35 and 50 years old in good health. Some clones in this sample may be carry-over from other donors' samples. CDR3 DNA sequence: TGTGCCAGCAAAAGATTAGCCAAAAAGGGGAATGAGCAGTTCTTC. It yields the protein CASKRLAKKGNEQFF.